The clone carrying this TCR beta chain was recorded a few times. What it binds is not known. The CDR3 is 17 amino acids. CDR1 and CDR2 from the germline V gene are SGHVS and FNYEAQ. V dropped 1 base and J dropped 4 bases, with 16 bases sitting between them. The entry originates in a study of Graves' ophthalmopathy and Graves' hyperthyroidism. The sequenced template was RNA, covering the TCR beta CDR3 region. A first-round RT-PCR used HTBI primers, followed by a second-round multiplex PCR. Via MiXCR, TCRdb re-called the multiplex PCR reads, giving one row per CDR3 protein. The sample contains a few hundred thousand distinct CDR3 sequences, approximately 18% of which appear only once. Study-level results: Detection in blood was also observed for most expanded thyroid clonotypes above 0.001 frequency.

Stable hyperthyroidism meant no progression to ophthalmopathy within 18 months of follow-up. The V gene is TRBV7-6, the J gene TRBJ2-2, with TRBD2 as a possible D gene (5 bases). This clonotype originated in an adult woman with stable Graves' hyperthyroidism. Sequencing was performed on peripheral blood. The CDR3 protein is CASSLGPPAGPTGELFF. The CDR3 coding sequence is TGTGCCAGCAGCTTAGGGCCCCCGGCGGGCCCCACCGGGGAGCTGTTTTTT.